The 27 T cell receptor beta chains presented below share a single source sample, sequenced in a study of T cells in localized non-small cell lung cancer (dated by TCRdb to 2018 to 2021). Library method: the immunoSEQ multiplex PCR assay. This immuneACCESS table, as held by TCRdb, lists in-frame sequences with V and J called but not all clones. Of the missing ones, under half trace to an unresolved V gene in checked studies; the others have no known cause. Recorded for this sample are tens of thousands of clones; about 87% of them occurred a single time. The top ten clones comprise about 16% of the sample. Here the sequenced sample was peripheral blood, taken before any cancer treatment. The origin of the receptors is a man aged 40 to 75 with stage I squamous cell lung carcinoma.

This clone was seen a few times. The chain carries TRBV27 and TRBJ2-3; D tentatively reads TRBD1 or TRBD2 (6 bases each). Trimming took 1 base from V and 2 from J, leaving 13 bases between them. This CDR3 comprises 16 residues. Per the germline V gene, CDR1 is MNHEY and CDR2 is SMNVEV (reference sequence). DNA of the CDR3: TGTGCCAGCAGTTTATTTAAGGGGGGAAACACAGATACGCAGTATTTT. This translates into CASSLFKGGNTDTQYF.

The chain carries TRBV29-1 and TRBJ2-1; 8 nucleotides agree with TRBD1. The CDR3 has 14 residues. Germline assignment: CDR1 SQVTM and CDR2 ANQGSEA. The junction had 12 bases not matched to a gene; V was cut back by 7 bases and J by 7 bases. The CDR3 sequence: CSAEGRTGRNEQFF. The CDR3 nucleotides are TGCAGCGCAGAGGGGCGGACAGGGCGGAATGAGCAGTTCTTC.

Here the CDR3 reads CASSLGDTASDTQYF. The CDR3 DNA reads TGCGCCAGCAGCTTGGGGGACACCGCCTCAGATACGCAGTATTTT. The rearrangement joins TRBV5-1 to TRBJ2-3, with a weak D call TRBD1 (6 bases). Germline-derived CDR1 and CDR2 are SGHRS and YFSETQ. Trimming removed 0 bases from V and 4 bases from J, with 12 bases in between. The CDR3 covers 15 residues.

V and J are TRBV7-2 and TRBJ2-2, with D possibly being TRBD1 (6 bases). The CDR3 runs to 15 residues. Germline V gene data show CDR1 as SGHTA and CDR2 as FQGNSA. The V and J ends lost 0 bases and 2 bases respectively, with 7 bases between them. CDR3 sequence (DNA): TGTGCCAGCAGCTTAGCGGGGGCCAACACCGGGGAGCTGTTTTTT. Translating it yields CASSLAGANTGELFF.

This clone has only a few counts. The rearrangement joins TRBV10-1 to TRBJ2-5; 7 bases line up with TRBD2. This CDR3 has 14 residues. From germline, CDR1 is WNHNN and CDR2 SYGVQD (reference sequence). The V and J ends lost 9 bases and 2 bases, in that order; junction bases with no gene match: 9. The CDR3 DNA sequence: TGCGCCAGTTCGAAGGGAGGGCCACAAGAGACCCAGTACTTC. Its protein product is CASSKGGPQETQYF.

The genes are TRBV14 and TRBJ1-1; D is ambiguous. Trimming removed 4 bases from V and 3 bases from J, with 21 bases in between. Per the germline V gene, CDR1 is SGHDN and CDR2 is FVKESK. This CDR3 is 17 amino acids long. The CDR3 loop is CASSPLFWKGWDTEAFF. CDR3 sequence (DNA): TGTGCCAGCAGCCCACTCTTTTGGAAAGGGTGGGACACTGAAGCTTTCTTT. The entire variable domain, with the rest obtained from reference TRBV14 and TRBJ1-1, is as follows: EAGVTQFPSHSVIEKGQTVTLRCDPISGHDNLYWYRRVMGKEIKFLLHFVKESKQDESGMPNNRFLAERTGGTYSTLKVQPAELEDSGVYFCASSPLFWKGWDTEAFFGQGTRLTVV.

This sequence joins TRBV5-4 and TRBJ2-7, with D maybe TRBD1 (6 bases). Germline V gene sequence: CDR1 SGHNT, CDR2 YYREEE (reference sequence). The CDR3 spans 17 residues. The V gene lost 4 bases and the J gene lost 0 bases, with 20 bases spanning the gap. The CDR3, as DNA: TGTGCCAGCAGCAGCACCGGCAGGGGATTTAGCTCCTACGAGCAGTACTTC. It codes for CASSSTGRGFSSYEQYF.

CDR3 loop: CASSPYDRGGTYEQYF. The CDR3 DNA reads as TGTGCCAGCAGCCCCTATGACAGGGGAGGGACCTACGAGCAGTACTTC. This chain joins TRBV11-2 and TRBJ2-7; possibly TRBD1 for D (8 bases). There are 16 residues in the CDR3. Germline V gives CDR1 SGHAT, CDR2 FQNNGV. V lost 5 bases to trimming and J lost 2 bases, with 19 bases between them.

This chain uses TRBV11-2 with TRBJ2-5, with D hard to call. Trimming pared 5 bases from V and 4 bases from J, leaving 8 bases between. Germline V gene lookup returns CDR1 SGHAT and CDR2 FQNNGV. CDR3 length: 12 amino acids. The CDR3 region is CASSAKGETQYF. CDR3 in DNA: TGTGCCAGCAGCGCCAAAGGAGAGACCCAGTACTTC.

The chain recombines TRBV7-9 with TRBJ1-3; possibly TRBD1 for D (6 bases). The CDR3 is 15 amino acids. Germline V gene lookup returns CDR1 SEHNR and CDR2 FQNEAQ (reference sequence). Trimming took 5 bases from V and 2 from J, leaving 13 bases between them. The CDR3 region is CASSHQRQAGNTIYF. DNA for the CDR3: TGTGCCAGCAGCCATCAAAGACAGGCTGGAAACACCATATATTTT.

This clone occurred once. This sequence joins TRBV6-1 and TRBJ2-5; possibly TRBD1 for D (5 bases). V lost 7 bases and J 4 bases, leaving 13 bases between the germline ends. The CDR3 runs to 13 residues. From germline, CDR1 is MNHNS and CDR2 SASEGT. The CDR3 loop reads CASTLQVAETQYF. The CDR3 DNA reads as TGTGCCAGCACCTTACAGGTAGCAGAGACCCAGTACTTC.

This clone showed up just once. The rearrangement uses TRBV29-1 and TRBJ1-4, with 10 nucleotides matching TRBD1. The CDR3 sequence is 17 residues long. Germline CDR1 reads SQVTM; CDR2 reads ANQGSEA. With V trimmed by 4 bases and J by 7 bases, 15 bases remained unmatched. The CDR3 coding sequence is TGCAGCGTTGGCGCCGGGACAGGGGTTCTATACGGTGAAAAACTGTTTTTT. Protein: CSVGAGTGVLYGEKLFF.

The CDR3 nucleotides read TGCGCCAGCAGCTTGGACTCTGGGGGAGGCTACACCTTC. Translated, it gives CASSLDSGGGYTF. The rearrangement uses TRBV5-1 and TRBJ1-2; the D gene is possibly TRBD1 (5 bases). The CDR3 spans 13 residues. Germline CDR1 and CDR2: SGHRS and YFSETQ. Trimming cost V 0 bases and J 8 bases, with 11 bases left between them. Drawing the rest from reference TRBV5-1 and TRBJ1-2, the complete variable domain is KAGVTQTPRYLIKTRGQQVTLSCSPISGHRSVSWYQQTPGQGLQFLFEYFSETQRNKGNFPGRFSGRQFSNSRSEMNVSTLELGDSALYLCASSLDSGGGYTFGSGTRLTVV.

The chain couples TRBV5-4 to TRBJ2-2; 13 bases agree with TRBD2. The V gene's germline CDR1 is SGHNT and CDR2 YYREEE (reference sequence). CDR3 length: 16 residues. Trimming removed 2 bases from V and 5 bases from J; junction bases left unmatched: 3. CDR3 coding DNA: TGTGCCAGCAGCTTCGGACTAGCGGGGGTTACCGGGGAGCTGTTTTTT. It is translated as CASSFGLAGVTGELFF. Together with reference TRBV5-4 and TRBJ2-2, the CDR3 gives the full variable domain: ETGVTQSPTHLIKTRGQQVTLRCSSQSGHNTVSWYQQALGQGPQFIFQYYREEENGRGNFPPRFSGLQFPNYSSELNVNALELDDSALYLCASSFGLAGVTGELFFGEGSRLTVL.

The chain carries TRBV10-3 and TRBJ1-2; no clear D. Germline V gene data show CDR1 as ENHRY and CDR2 as SYGVKD. V was cut by 11 bases and J by 8 bases, with 15 bases left in between. This CDR3 is built from 11 residues. This CDR3 is CAVQGLGGYTF. The CDR3, as DNA: TGTGCCGTACAAGGCCTGGGAGGCTACACCTTC.

The J gene is TRBJ1-2, the V gene TRBV2; unclear D gene. The V gene's germline CDR1 is SNHLY and CDR2 FYNNEI. Deletions cut 3 bases from V and 5 bases from J, with 16 bases between. This CDR3 is 15 amino acids long. The DNA of the CDR3 is TGTGCCAGCAGTGAGATAATGGGTTCGGGGTATGGCTACACCTTC. Amino acids: CASSEIMGSGYGYTF.

The DNA of the CDR3 is TGCGCCAGCAGCTCGGAGGGAGTGAACACTGAAGCTTTCTTT. Amino acids: CASSSEGVNTEAFF. The chain links TRBV5-1 to TRBJ1-1; D call uncertain. The CDR3 runs to 14 residues. V was shortened by 3 bases and J by 0 bases, with 9 bases between the two germline ends. Germline loops: CDR1 SGHRS, CDR2 YFSETQ.

This rearrangement joins TRBV2 to TRBJ2-6; 7 bases are shared with TRBD1. With V trimmed by 5 bases and J by 0 bases, 7 bases remained unmatched. The germline CDR1 and CDR2 sequences are SNHLY and FYNNEI. The CDR3 has 17 residues. CDR3 loop: CASSRDREVSGANVLTF. The CDR3 coding sequence is TGTGCCAGCAGTAGAGACAGGGAAGTCTCTGGGGCCAACGTCCTGACTTTC.

The V and J genes are TRBV7-2 and TRBJ2-3; 8 positions match TRBD2. The junction had 5 bases not matched to a gene; V was cut back by 5 bases and J by 1 base. The CDR3 has 15 residues. Per the germline V gene, CDR1 is SGHTA and CDR2 is FQGNSA. CDR3 nucleotides: TGTGCCAGCAGCCGACTAGCGCACGGCACAGATACGCAGTATTTT. Residues: CASSRLAHGTDTQYF.

DNA of the CDR3: TGTGCCAGTAGCTTAGGCATAAGGCAGGGGAACACTGAAGCTTTCTTT. Translation: CASSLGIRQGNTEAFF. The V call is TRBV19, the J call TRBJ1-1; D perhaps matches TRBD1 (5 bases). CDR1 LNHDA and CDR2 SQIVND come from the germline V gene (reference sequence). Trimming pared 6 bases from V and 1 base from J, leaving 18 bases between. The CDR3 sequence is 16 residues long. Full variable domain (rest looked up from reference TRBV19 and TRBJ1-1): DGGITQSPKYLFRKEGQNVTLSCEQNLNHDAMYWYRQDPGQGLRLIYYSQIVNDFQKGDIAEGYSVSREKKESFPLTVTSAQKNPTAFYLCASSLGIRQGNTEAFFGQGTRLTVV.

The chain is built from TRBV29-1 and TRBJ1-1; 7 nucleotides match TRBD1. J gave up 5 bases and V 3 bases, and 15 bases lay outside the gene matches. Germline CDR1 is SQVTM and CDR2 is ANQGSEA. The CDR3 totals 16 residues. The CDR3 DNA sequence: TGCAGCGTTGATGGGGGAACAGGGGCGAGAAGGACTGAAGCTTTCTTT. Amino acid sequence: CSVDGGTGARRTEAFF.

This rearrangement joins TRBV9 to TRBJ1-5, with no clear D. CDR3 length: 16 amino acids. Germline V CDR1 and CDR2: SGDLS, YYNGEE. Trimming left V 0 bases short and J 4 bases short, with 14 bases between. The CDR3 here is CASSVDPDKANQPQHF. Written as DNA, the CDR3 is TGTGCCAGCAGCGTAGACCCAGACAAGGCTAATCAGCCCCAGCATTTT.

The J gene is TRBJ1-2, the V gene TRBV5-6; weak D call: TRBD1 (5 bases). Between the trimmed V and J ends, which lost 0 bases and 5 bases, there was a span of 11 bases. CDR1 SGHDT and CDR2 YYEEEE come from the germline V gene. The CDR3 totals 14 residues. Written as DNA, the CDR3 is TGTGCCAGCAGCTTGGAAGGGACTTTTTATGGCTACACCTTC. It is translated as CASSLEGTFYGYTF.

The V gene is TRBV5-4, the J gene TRBJ2-3, with D perhaps given as TRBD1 or TRBD2 (6 bases each). Trimming took off 2 bases at V and 5 bases at J, with 15 bases between the two ends. CDR3 length: 15 residues. Per the germline V gene, CDR1 is SGHNT and CDR2 is YYREEE (reference sequence). CDR3 amino acids: CASSFPGGLGDTQYF. CDR3 sequence (DNA): TGTGCCAGCAGCTTCCCCGGGGGCCTTGGAGATACGCAGTATTTT. Together with reference TRBV5-4 and TRBJ2-3, the CDR3 gives the full variable domain: ETGVTQSPTHLIKTRGQQVTLRCSSQSGHNTVSWYQQALGQGPQFIFQYYREEENGRGNFPPRFSGLQFPNYSSELNVNALELDDSALYLCASSFPGGLGDTQYFGPGTRLTVL.

The chain is built from TRBV6-6 and TRBJ1-3; D ambiguous. The V gene's germline CDR1 is MNHNY and CDR2 SVGAGI (reference sequence). The CDR3 consists of 14 residues. V lost 6 bases, J lost 0 bases, and 9 bases lay in between. CDR3 nucleotides: TGTGCCAGCAGATCTACTAACTCTGGAAACACCATATATTTT. It specifies CASRSTNSGNTIYF.

This chain uses TRBV28 with TRBJ1-6, with D unclear. The ends were cut back, 6 bases at V and 3 bases at J, with 15 bases in the middle. The CDR3 sequence is 16 residues long. Germline V gene lookup returns CDR1 MDHEN and CDR2 SYDVKM. CDR3 nucleotides: TGTGCCAGCAGGAATTCCCGGGCCCTCTATAATTCACCCCTCCACTTT. This sequence encodes CASRNSRALYNSPLHF. Filled out from reference TRBV28 and TRBJ1-6, the complete variable domain reads DVKVTQSSRYLVKRTGEKVFLECVQDMDHENMFWYRQDPGLGLRLIYFSYDVKMKEKGDIPEGYSVSREKKERFSLILESASTNQTSMYLCASRNSRALYNSPLHFGNGTRLTVT.

This clone has a single count. The chain recombines TRBV14 with TRBJ2-2; 8 positions agree with TRBD2. This CDR3 comprises 16 residues. Germline V gene data show CDR1 as SGHDN and CDR2 as FVKESK. The ends lost 3 bases at V and 5 bases at J; junction bases unmatched: 8. This CDR3 reads CASSHLAGKGTGELFF. CDR3 coding DNA: TGTGCCAGCAGCCACTTAGCGGGGAAGGGTACCGGGGAGCTGTTTTTT.